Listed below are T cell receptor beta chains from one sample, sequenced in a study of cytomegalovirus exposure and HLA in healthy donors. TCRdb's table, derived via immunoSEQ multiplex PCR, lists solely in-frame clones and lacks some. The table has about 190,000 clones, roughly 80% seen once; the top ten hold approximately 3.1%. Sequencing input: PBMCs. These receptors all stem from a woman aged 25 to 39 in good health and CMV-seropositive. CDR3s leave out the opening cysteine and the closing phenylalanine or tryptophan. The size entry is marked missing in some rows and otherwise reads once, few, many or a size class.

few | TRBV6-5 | ASSYSTSGREGTQY
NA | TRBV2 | ASSGLAGVFEQY
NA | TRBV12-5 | ASASDRGGPYNEQF
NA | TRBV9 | ASSVDSGSFGSYNEQF
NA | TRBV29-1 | SVEGGGAVETQY
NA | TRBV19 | ASSRTGEGNQPQH
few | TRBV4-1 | ASSQVGGGISYNEQF
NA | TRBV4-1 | ASSTASGLQETQY
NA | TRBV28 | ASSPSRQGPSNQPQH
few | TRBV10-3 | AISGNTWEGYT
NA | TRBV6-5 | AVRLGPLTEAF
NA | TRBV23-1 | ASSELLGHTAYEQY
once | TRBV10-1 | ASSESLAVDGYT
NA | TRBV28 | ASSLRQLSTDTQY
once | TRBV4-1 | ASSIPGTGGGYT
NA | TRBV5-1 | ASSLGLGGEQF
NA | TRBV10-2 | ASSVSESGELF
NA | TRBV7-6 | ASSLIAGYTDTQY
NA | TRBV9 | ASSVGLAHEQY
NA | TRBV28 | ASSLLQGTTEAF
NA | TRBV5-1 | ASSYLAGGSTGELF
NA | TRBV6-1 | ASSEQGQLASPLH
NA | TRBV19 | ASSEGQGYGYT
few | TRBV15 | ATSKGDGDGSNQPQH
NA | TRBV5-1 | ASSAGGARTNTGELF
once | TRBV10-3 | AISESTGTTYEQY
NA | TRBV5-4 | ASSLTSGRNRYEQY
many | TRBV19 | ASINTGGSTEAF
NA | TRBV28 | ASKGGQAGNTIY
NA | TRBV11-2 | ASSLGSGNYGYT
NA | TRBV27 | ASGVGSSYEQY
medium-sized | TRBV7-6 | ASSLGRLRGTAQGENTEAF
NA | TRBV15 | ATQSFSGSIGANVLT
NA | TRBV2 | ASGSGTGSSSYEQY
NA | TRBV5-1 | ASSYAGGYNEQF
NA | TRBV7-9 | ASSLVVGTAGANVLT
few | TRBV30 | AWSDRQGNEKLF
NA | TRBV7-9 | ASSLAGWTSGISYNEQF
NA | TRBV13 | ASRQRDSYEQY
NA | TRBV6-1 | ASSEAPGVEQY
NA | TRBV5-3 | ARSPNGDNRSELF
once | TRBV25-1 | ASRRDSLAEEQF
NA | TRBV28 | ASSPYIPNTGELF
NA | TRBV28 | ASTVAGGRVGTGELF
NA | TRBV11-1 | ASSLQGANYGYT
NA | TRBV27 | ASSFPPPGGEQY
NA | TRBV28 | ASSLTAGKRTDTQY
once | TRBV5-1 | ASSQGGVTEAF
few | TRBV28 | ASSPIAGYEQY
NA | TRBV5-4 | ASSLSLAGVNEQF
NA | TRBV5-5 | ASSLSSSSRQRLEAF
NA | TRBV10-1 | ASRQGTDTQY
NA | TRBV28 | ASSTAQGYGYT
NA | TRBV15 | ATSKNLAGISYEQY